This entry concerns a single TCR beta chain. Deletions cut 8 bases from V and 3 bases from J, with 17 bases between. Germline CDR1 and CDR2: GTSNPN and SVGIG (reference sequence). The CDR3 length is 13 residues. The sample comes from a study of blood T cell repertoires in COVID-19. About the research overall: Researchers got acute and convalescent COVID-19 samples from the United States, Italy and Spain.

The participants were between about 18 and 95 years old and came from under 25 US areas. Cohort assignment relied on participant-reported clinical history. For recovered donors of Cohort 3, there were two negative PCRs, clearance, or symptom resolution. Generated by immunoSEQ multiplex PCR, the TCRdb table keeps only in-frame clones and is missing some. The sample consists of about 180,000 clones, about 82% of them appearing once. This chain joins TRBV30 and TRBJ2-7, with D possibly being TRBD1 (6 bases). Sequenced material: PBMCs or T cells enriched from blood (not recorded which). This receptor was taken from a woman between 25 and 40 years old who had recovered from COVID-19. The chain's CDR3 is CARTGTTVYEQYF. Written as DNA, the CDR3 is TGTGCCCGGACCGGGACAACCGTCTACGAGCAGTACTTC.